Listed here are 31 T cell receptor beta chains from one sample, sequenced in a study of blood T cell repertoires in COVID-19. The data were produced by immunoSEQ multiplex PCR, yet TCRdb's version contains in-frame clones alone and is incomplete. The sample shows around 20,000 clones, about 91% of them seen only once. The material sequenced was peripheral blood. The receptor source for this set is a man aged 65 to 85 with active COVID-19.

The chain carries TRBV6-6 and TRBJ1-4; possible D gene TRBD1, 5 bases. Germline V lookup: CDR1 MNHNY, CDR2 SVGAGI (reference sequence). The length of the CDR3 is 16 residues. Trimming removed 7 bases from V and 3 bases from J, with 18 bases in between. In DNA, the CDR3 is TGTGCCAGCACTTCAATGGGGGGTCTTTCTAATGAAAAACTGTTTTTT. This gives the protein CASTSMGGLSNEKLFF.

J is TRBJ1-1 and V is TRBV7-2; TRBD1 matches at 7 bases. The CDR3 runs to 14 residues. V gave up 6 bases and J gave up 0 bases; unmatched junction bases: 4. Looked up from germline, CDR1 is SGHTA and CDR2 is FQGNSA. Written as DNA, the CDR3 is TGTGCCAGCAGTCCAGGGGGGATGAACACTGAAGCTTTCTTT. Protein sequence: CASSPGGMNTEAFF.

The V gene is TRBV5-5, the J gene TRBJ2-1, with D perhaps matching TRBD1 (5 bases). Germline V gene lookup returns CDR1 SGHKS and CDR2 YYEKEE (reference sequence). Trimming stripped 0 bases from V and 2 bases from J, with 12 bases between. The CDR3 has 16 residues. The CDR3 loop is CASSLDWGGTYNEQFF. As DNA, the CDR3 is TGTGCCAGCAGCTTGGATTGGGGCGGAACCTACAATGAGCAGTTCTTC.

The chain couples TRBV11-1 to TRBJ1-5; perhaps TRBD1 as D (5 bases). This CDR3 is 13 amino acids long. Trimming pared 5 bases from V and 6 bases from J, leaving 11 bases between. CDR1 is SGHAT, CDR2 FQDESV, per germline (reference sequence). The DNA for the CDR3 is TGTGCCAGCAGCGAAGGGGAGGCTCAGCCCCAGCATTTT. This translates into CASSEGEAQPQHF.

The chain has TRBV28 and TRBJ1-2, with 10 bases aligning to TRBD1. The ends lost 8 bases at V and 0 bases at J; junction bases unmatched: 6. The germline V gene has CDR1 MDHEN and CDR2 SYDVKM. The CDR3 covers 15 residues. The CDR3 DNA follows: TGTGCCAGCGGGACAGGGGCGGCCTCTAACTATGGCTACACCTTC. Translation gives CASGTGAASNYGYTF.

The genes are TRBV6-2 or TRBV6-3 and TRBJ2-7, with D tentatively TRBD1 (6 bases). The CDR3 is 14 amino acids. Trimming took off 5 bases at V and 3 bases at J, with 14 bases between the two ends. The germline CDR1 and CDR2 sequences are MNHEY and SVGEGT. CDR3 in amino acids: CASSHRDKHYEQYF. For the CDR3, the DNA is TGTGCCAGCAGTCACCGGGACAAGCACTACGAGCAGTACTTC.

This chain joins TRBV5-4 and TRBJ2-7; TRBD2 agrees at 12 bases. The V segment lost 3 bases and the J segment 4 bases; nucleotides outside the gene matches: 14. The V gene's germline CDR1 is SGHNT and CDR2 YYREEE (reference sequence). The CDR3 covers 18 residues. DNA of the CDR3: TGTGCCAGCAGCTCCGGACTAGCGGGGAGGCTTGGGTTTTACGAGCAGTACTTC. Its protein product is CASSSGLAGRLGFYEQYF.

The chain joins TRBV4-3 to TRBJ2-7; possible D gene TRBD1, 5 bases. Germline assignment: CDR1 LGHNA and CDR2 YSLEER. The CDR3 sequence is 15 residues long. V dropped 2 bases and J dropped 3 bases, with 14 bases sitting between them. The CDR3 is CASSQSPTVIYEQYF. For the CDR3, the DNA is TGCGCCAGCAGCCAAAGCCCGACAGTGATCTACGAGCAGTACTTC.

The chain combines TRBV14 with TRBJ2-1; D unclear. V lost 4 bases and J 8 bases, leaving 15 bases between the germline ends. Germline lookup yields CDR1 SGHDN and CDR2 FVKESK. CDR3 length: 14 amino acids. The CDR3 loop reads CASSRLSASHEQFF. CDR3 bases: TGTGCCAGCAGCCGACTCTCAGCGAGCCATGAGCAGTTCTTC.

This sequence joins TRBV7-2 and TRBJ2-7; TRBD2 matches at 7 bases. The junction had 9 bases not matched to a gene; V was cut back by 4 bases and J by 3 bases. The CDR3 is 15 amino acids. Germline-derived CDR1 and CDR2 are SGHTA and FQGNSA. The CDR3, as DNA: TGTGCCAGCAGCTCCTTTAGCGGGCTCATCTACGAGCAGTACTTC. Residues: CASSSFSGLIYEQYF.

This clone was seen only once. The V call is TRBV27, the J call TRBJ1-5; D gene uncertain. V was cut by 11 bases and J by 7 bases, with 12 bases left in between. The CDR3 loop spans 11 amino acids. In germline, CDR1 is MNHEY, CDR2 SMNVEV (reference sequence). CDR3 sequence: CARRRRQPQHF. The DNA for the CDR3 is TGTGCCCGTCGGAGGCGGCAGCCCCAGCATTTT.

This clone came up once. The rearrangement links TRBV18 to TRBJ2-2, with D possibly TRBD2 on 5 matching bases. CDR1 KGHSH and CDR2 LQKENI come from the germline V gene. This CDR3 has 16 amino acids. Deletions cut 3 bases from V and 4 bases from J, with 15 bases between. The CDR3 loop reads CASSPLVGAGTGELFF. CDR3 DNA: TGTGCCAGCTCACCCCTGGTCGGTGCGGGCACCGGGGAGCTGTTTTTT.

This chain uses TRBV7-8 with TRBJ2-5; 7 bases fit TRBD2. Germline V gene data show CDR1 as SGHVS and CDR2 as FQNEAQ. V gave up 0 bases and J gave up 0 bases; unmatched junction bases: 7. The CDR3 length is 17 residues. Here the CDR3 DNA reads TGTGCCAGCAGCTTAGCACTAGCGCGACTAAACCAAGAGACCCAGTACTTC. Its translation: CASSLALARLNQETQYF.

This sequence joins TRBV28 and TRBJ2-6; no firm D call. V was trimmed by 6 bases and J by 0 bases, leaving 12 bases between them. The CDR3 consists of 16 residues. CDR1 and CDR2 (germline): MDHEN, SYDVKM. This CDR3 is CASRSYGGSGANVLTF. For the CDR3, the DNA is TGTGCCAGCAGATCCTACGGTGGCTCTGGGGCCAACGTCCTGACTTTC.

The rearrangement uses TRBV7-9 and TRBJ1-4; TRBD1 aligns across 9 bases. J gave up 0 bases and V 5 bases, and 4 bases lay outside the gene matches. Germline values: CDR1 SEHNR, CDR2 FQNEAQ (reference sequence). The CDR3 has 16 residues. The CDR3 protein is CASSRGTGSTNEKLFF. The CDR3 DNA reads TGTGCCAGCAGCCGCGGGACAGGGTCAACTAATGAAAAACTGTTTTTT.

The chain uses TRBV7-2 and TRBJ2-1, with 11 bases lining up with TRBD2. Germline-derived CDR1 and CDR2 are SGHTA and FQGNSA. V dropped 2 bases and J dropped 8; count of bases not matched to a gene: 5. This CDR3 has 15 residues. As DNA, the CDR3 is TGTGCCAGCAGCTTAAGGGCTAGCGGGGGGTATGAGCAGTTCTTC. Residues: CASSLRASGGYEQFF.

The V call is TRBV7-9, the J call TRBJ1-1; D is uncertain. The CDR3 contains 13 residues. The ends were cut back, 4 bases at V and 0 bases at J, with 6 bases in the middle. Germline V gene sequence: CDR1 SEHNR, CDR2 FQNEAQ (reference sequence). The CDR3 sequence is CASSSTVNTEAFF. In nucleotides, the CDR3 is TGTGCCAGCAGCTCTACAGTGAACACTGAAGCTTTCTTT.

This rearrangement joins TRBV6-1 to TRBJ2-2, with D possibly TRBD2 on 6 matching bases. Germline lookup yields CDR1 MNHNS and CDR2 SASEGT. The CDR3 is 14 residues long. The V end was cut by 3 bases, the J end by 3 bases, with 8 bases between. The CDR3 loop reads CASSDGTYTGELFF. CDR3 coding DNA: TGTGCCAGCAGTGACGGGACTTACACCGGGGAGCTGTTTTTT.

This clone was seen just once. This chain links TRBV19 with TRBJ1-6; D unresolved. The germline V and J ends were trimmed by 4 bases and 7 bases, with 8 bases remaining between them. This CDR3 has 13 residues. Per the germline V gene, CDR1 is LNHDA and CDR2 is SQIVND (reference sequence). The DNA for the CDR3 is TGTGCCAGTAGTACAACTGAGAATTCACCCCTCCACTTT. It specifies CASSTTENSPLHF.

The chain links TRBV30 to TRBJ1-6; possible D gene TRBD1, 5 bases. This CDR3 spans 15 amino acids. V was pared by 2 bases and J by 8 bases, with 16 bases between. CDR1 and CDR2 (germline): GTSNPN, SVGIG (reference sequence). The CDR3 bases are TGTGCCTGGAGTCCAGACTGGGGGGAGGATTCACCCCTCCACTTT. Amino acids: CAWSPDWGEDSPLHF.

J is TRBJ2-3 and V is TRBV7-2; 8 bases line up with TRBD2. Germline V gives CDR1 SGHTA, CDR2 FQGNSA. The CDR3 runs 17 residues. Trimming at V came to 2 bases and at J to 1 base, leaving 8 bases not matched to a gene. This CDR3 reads CASSLMAGGTRTDTQYF. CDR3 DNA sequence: TGTGCCAGCAGCTTAATGGCGGGAGGTACACGCACAGATACGCAGTATTTT. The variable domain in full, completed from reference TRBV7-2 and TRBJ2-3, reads GAGVSQSPSNKVTEKGKDVELRCDPISGHTALYWYRQSLGQGLEFLIYFQGNSAPDKSGLPSDRFSAERTGGSVSTLTIQRTQQEDSAVYLCASSLMAGGTRTDTQYFGPGTRLTVL.

The CDR3 region has the DNA TGTGCCAGCAGCCAGTTTCTAACAGGGCGTTCGGGCGAGCAGTACTTC. It translates to CASSQFLTGRSGEQYF. The chain links TRBV5-5 to TRBJ2-7; possibly TRBD1 for D (6 bases). The CDR3 consists of 16 residues. Germline CDR1 and CDR2: SGHKS and YYEKEE (reference sequence). Trimming removed 4 bases from V and 6 bases from J, with 23 bases in between.

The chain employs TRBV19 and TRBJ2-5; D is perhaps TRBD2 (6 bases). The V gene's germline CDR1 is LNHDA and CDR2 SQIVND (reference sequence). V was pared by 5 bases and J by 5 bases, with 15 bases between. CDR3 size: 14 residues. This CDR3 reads CASSPTGTGETQYF. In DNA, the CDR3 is TGTGCCAGTAGTCCAACCGGGACTGGTGAGACCCAGTACTTC.

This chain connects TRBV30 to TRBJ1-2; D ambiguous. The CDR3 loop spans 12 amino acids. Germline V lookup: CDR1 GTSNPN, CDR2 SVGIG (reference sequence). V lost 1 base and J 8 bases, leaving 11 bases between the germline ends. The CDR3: CAWSGISGGYTF. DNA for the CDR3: TGTGCCTGGAGTGGGATTTCGGGGGGCTACACCTTC.

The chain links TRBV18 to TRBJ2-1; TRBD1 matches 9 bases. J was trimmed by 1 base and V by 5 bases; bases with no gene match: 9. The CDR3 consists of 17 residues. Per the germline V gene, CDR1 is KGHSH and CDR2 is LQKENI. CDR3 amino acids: CASSETAGTGSYNEQFF. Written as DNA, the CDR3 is TGTGCCAGCTCAGAAACTGCCGGGACAGGGTCCTACAATGAGCAGTTCTTC.

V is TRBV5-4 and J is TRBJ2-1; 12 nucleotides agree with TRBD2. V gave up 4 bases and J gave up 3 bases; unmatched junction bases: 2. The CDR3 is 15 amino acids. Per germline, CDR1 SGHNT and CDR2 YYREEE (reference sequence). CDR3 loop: CASSLAGGDYNEQFF. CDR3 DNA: TGTGCCAGCAGCCTAGCGGGGGGGGACTACAATGAGCAGTTCTTC.

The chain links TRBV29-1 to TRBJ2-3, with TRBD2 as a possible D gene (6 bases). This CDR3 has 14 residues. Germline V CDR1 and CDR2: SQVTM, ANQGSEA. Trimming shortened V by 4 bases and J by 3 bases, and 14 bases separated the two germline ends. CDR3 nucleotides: TGCAGCGTTGGGGTAGGAGGGTGGACAGATACGCAGTATTTT. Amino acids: CSVGVGGWTDTQYF.

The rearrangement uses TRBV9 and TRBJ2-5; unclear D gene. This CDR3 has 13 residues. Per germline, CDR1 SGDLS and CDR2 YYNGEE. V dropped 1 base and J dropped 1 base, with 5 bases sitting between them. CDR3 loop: CASSVSPQETQYF. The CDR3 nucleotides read TGTGCCAGCAGCGTAAGCCCCCAAGAGACCCAGTACTTC.

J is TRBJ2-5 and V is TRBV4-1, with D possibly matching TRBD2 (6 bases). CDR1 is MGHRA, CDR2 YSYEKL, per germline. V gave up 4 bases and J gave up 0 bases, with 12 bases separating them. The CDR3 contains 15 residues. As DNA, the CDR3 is TGCGCCAGCAGCCCGAGGTGGGGGGACCAAGAGACCCAGTACTTC. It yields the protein CASSPRWGDQETQYF.

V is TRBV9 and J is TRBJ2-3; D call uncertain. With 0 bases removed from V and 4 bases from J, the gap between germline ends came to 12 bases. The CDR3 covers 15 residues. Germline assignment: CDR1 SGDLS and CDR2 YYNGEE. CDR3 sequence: CASSVGLILSDTQYF. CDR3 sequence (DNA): TGTGCCAGCAGCGTAGGGCTGATTTTGTCAGATACGCAGTATTTT. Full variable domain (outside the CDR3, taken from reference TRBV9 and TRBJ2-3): DSGVTQTPKHLITATGQRVTLRCSPRSGDLSVYWYQQSLDQGLQFLIQYYNGEERAKGNILERFSAQQFPDLHSELNLSSLELGDSALYFCASSVGLILSDTQYFGPGTRLTVL.

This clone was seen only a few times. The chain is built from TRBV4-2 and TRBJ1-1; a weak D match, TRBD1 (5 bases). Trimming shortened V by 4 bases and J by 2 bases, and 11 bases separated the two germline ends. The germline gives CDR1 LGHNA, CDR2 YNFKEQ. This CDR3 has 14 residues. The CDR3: CASSRETANTEAFF. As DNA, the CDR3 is TGTGCCAGCAGCCGAGAGACAGCCAACACTGAAGCTTTCTTT.